The present T cell receptor (beta chain) was sequenced within a study of blood T cell repertoires in COVID-19. Overall study: The United States, Italy and Spain were the sources of the acute and convalescent COVID-19 samples.

Original analysis: How many nucleated cells were present was estimated from reference gene primer amplification. The repertoire was sequenced with immunoSEQ multiplex PCR; TCRdb's copy has only in-frame clones and lacks some. The D gene and trimming were derived from the DNA, and the V and J assignments and clone size from that table. The sample records about 87,000 clones, about four fifths being singletons. The TCR comes from a woman in her 70s with acute or convalescent COVID-19. The sequencing sample was made of peripheral blood.

The CDR3 loop is CASSPVQGTLNTEAFF. The CDR3 nucleotides are TGCGCCAGCAGCCCGGTACAGGGAACTCTCAACACTGAAGCTTTCTTT. The chain is built from TRBV5-1 and TRBJ1-1, with D tentatively TRBD1 (6 bases). CDR1 is SGHRS, CDR2 YFSETQ, per germline. The CDR3 contains 16 residues. The V and J ends lost 4 bases and 2 bases respectively, with 18 bases between them.